One TCR beta chain is described in this entry. Trimming at V came to 7 bases and at J to 7 bases, leaving 9 bases not matched to a gene. Germline V gene data show CDR1 as MNHEY and CDR2 as SVGAGI. The CDR3 length is 14 residues. This entry comes from a study of blood T cell repertoires in COVID-19. Only in-frame clones appear in the TCRdb table, and some are missing; sequencing was by immunoSEQ multiplex PCR. Counted here are 200,000 to 250,000 clones, 70% to 90% occurring once; the ten biggest clones make up around 6.5%. The source is an elderly man with acute or convalescent COVID-19. The chain joins TRBV6-5 to TRBJ2-2; TRBD1 matches at 7 bases. The sample taken for sequencing was peripheral blood. The CDR3 spells CASTIQGIGGELFF. CDR3 nucleotides: TGTGCCAGCACCATACAGGGGATAGGCGGGGAGCTGTTTTTT.